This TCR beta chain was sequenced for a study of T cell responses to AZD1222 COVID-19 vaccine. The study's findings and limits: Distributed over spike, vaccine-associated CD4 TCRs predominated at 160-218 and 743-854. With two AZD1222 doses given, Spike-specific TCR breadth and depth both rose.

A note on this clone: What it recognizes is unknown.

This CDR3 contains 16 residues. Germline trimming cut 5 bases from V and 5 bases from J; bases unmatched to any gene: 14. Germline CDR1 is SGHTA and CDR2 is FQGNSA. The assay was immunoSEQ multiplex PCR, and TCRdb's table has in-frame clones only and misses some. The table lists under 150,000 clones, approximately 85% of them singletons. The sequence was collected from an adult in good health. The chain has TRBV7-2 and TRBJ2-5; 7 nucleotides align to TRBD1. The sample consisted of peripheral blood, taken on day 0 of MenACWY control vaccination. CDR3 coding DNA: TGTGCCAGCAGCCAAGTCGGGACAGCCGGCCTGGAGACCCAGTACTTC. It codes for CASSQVGTAGLETQYF. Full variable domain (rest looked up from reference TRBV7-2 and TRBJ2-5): GAGVSQSPSNKVTEKGKDVELRCDPISGHTALYWYRQSLGQGLEFLIYFQGNSAPDKSGLPSDRFSAERTGGSVSTLTIQRTQQEDSAVYLCASSQVGTAGLETQYFGPGTRLLVL.